The clone carrying this T cell receptor (beta chain) was counted ten times or more. RNA transcripts were the template for amplifying TCR beta CDR3 regions. The primer set for the first-round RT-PCR of the TCR CDR3 was HTBI. TCRdb re-derived calls from the multiplex PCR reads in MiXCR, one entry per CDR3 protein. The data contain 490,000 or so distinct CDR3 sequences, around 43% of them singletons. The data originate from a study of T cells in Graves' hyperthyroidism and ophthalmopathy. From germline, CDR1 is SGHRS and CDR2 YFSETQ. This CDR3 spans 16 amino acids. V lost 0 bases and J lost 4, with 16 bases in between.

Source material: peripheral blood or thyroid tissue (not recorded which). This clonotype originated in an adult woman with Graves' disease, either hyperthyroidism or ophthalmopathy (not recorded which). This rearrangement joins TRBV5-1 to TRBJ1-2; a weak D match, TRBD1 (5 bases). The CDR3 DNA reads TGCGCCAGCAGCTTGGGGTCGGGGCAAATCATCTATGGCTACACCTTC. It translates to CASSLGSGQIIYGYTF.